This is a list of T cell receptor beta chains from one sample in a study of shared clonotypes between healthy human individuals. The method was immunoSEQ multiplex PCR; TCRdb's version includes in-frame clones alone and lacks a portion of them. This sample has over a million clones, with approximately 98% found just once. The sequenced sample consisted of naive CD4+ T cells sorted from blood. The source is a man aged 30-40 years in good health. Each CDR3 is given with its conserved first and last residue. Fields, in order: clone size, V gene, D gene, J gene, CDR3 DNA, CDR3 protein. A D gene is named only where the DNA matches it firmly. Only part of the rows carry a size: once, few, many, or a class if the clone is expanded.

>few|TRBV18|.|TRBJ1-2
TGTGCCAGCTCACCCGACAGGATCTATGGCTACACCTTC
CASSPDRIYGYTF
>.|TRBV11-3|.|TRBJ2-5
TGTGCCAGCAGCTCTCGACAAGGGATGGTAACCCAGTACTTC
CASSSRQGMVTQYF
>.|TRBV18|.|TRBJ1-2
TGTGCCAGCTCACTATGGGGGAATCGAGGCTACACCTTC
CASSLWGNRGYTF
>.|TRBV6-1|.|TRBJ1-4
TGTGCCAGCAGTGAAGCGAAATCCCGGCTTAATGAAAAACTGTTTTTT
CASSEAKSRLNEKLFF
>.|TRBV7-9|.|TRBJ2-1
TGTGCCAGCAGCTTCAGGGGTTCCTACAATGAGCAGTTCTTC
CASSFRGSYNEQFF
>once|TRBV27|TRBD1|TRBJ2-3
TGTGCCAGCAGTTTTTCCGGGACAGCCATTGATACGCAGTATTTT
CASSFSGTAIDTQYF
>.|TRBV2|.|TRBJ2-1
TGTGCCAGCAGGGATTCGTCCTCCTACAATGAGCAGTTCTTC
CASRDSSSYNEQFF
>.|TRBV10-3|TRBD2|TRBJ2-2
TGTGCCATCAGTGGGTCGGGAGGGCCTGACGGGGAGCTGTTTTTT
CAISGSGGPDGELFF
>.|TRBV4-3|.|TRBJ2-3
TGCGCCAGCAGCCAAGCCAGAGGGGGGTCCTTTGGCACAGATACGCAGTATTTT
CASSQARGGSFGTDTQYF
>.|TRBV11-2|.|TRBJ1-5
TGTGCCAGCAGCTCCCCGGCCAGGGCTCTTAGCAATCAGCCCCAGCATTTT
CASSSPARALSNQPQHF
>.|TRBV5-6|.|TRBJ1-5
TGTGCCAGCAGCTCATGGAGGGGTCCCCAGCCCCAGCATTTT
CASSSWRGPQPQHF
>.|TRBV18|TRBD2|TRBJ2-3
TGTGCCAGCTCACCATTGAAGCGGGACCGGTACACAGATACGCAGTATTTT
CASSPLKRDRYTDTQYF